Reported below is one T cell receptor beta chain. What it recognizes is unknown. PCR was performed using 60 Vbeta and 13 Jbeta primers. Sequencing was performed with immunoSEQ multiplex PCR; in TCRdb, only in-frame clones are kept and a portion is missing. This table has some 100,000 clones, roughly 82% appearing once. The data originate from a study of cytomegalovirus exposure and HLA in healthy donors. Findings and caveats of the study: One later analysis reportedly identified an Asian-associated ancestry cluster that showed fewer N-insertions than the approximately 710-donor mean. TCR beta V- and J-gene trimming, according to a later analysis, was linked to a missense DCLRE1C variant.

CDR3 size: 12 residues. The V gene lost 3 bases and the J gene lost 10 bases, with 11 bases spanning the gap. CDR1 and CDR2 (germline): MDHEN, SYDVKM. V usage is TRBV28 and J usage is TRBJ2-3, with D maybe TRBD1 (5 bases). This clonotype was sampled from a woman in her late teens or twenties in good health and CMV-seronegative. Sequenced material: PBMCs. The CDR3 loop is CASSFQGSAQYF. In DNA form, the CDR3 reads TGTGCCAGCAGTTTCCAGGGATCGGCGCAGTATTTT.